A single sample is the source of the 10 T cell receptor beta chains below, sequenced in a study of blood T cell repertoires in COVID-19. Some clones are missing from TCRdb's copy, which holds only in-frame ones; the method was immunoSEQ multiplex PCR. The data hold 150,000 to 200,000 clones, with 82% observed a single time. Sequencing was performed on peripheral blood. The receptors originated from a woman between 70 and 85 years old with acute or convalescent COVID-19.

This clone was seen a single time. This chain connects TRBV6-6 to TRBJ2-2; TRBD1 matches 9 bases. Germline values: CDR1 MNHNY, CDR2 SVGAGI (reference sequence). The V segment lost 4 bases and the J segment 4 bases; nucleotides outside the gene matches: 4. This CDR3 is 15 amino acids long. Here the CDR3 reads CASSSGTGFTGELFF. The CDR3 nucleotides read TGTGCCAGCAGTTCCGGGACAGGGTTCACCGGGGAGCTGTTTTTT.

V and J are TRBV5-4 and TRBJ2-7; D is perhaps TRBD2 (6 bases). Germline V CDR1 and CDR2: SGHNT, YYREEE (reference sequence). The CDR3 length is 12 residues. V lost 5 bases, J lost 2 bases, and 8 bases lay in between. Here the CDR3 DNA reads TGTGCCAGCAGATCGGGGGCCTACGAGCAGTACTTC. Encoded protein: CASRSGAYEQYF.

The chain links TRBV14 to TRBJ2-3; 15 bases fit TRBD2. Germline CDR1 SGHDN, CDR2 FVKESK. The V gene end was trimmed by 4 bases and the J gene end by 6 bases; junction bases not matched to a gene: 11. The CDR3 consists of 18 residues. This CDR3 reads CASSRTSGGASGFDTQYF. In DNA form, the CDR3 reads TGTGCCAGCAGCCGGACTAGCGGGGGGGCTTCTGGGTTCGATACGCAGTATTTT.

The rearrangement joins TRBV30 to TRBJ1-1, with D possibly matching TRBD1 (5 bases). Between the trimmed V and J ends, which lost 3 bases and 11 bases, there was a span of 19 bases. Germline assignment: CDR1 GTSNPN and CDR2 SVGIG (reference sequence). The CDR3 consists of 13 residues. The CDR3 protein is CAWRGLGLGTAFF. CDR3 DNA: TGTGCCTGGAGGGGACTCGGGCTGGGTACCGCTTTCTTT.

CDR3 protein: CASSYRVFGYTF. The CDR3, as DNA: TGTGCCAGCAGTTACAGGGTATTCGGCTACACCTTC. This chain uses TRBV28 with TRBJ1-2, with a possible D match to TRBD1 (6 bases). The CDR3 has 12 residues. Trimming shortened V by 4 bases and J by 8 bases, and 11 bases separated the two germline ends. Germline V gene sequence: CDR1 MDHEN, CDR2 SYDVKM.

The CDR3 nucleotides read TGCGCCAGCAGCCACCAGAACACAGGGGTAGACTATGGCTACACCTTC. Translating it yields CASSHQNTGVDYGYTF. The rearrangement links TRBV5-1 to TRBJ1-2, with 7 bases that match TRBD1. The CDR3 runs 16 residues. Germline V gene sequence: CDR1 SGHRS, CDR2 YFSETQ. J gave up 3 bases and V 4 bases, and 12 bases lay outside the gene matches.

The rearrangement uses TRBV6-6 and TRBJ1-3; a weak D match, TRBD1 (5 bases). Germline values: CDR1 MNHNY, CDR2 SVGAGI (reference sequence). The CDR3 is 14 residues long. Deletions cut 7 bases from V and 2 bases from J, with 12 bases between. The CDR3 loop is CASIGRVAGNTIYF. The CDR3 DNA follows: TGTGCCAGCATTGGCAGGGTCGCTGGAAACACCATATATTTT.

The rearrangement uses TRBV6-5 and TRBJ1-2, with a weak D call TRBD1 (6 bases). Trimming removed 5 bases from V and 3 bases from J, with 16 bases in between. The CDR3 runs 15 residues. Germline CDR1 is MNHEY and CDR2 is SVGAGI. CDR3 loop: CASSPWDTSDYGYTF. Here the CDR3 DNA reads TGTGCCAGCAGTCCCTGGGACACATCGGACTATGGCTACACCTTC.

The chain recombines TRBV6-6 with TRBJ1-3; D might be TRBD1 (5 bases). CDR3 length: 15 amino acids. Trimming took off 7 bases at V and 0 bases at J, with 13 bases between the two ends. Per the germline V gene, CDR1 is MNHNY and CDR2 is SVGAGI (reference sequence). The CDR3 region is CASNLQDYSGNTIYF. The CDR3 nucleotides read TGTGCCAGCAATTTACAGGACTACTCTGGAAACACCATATATTTT.

The chain uses TRBV7-2 and TRBJ2-7, with 12 bases fitting TRBD2. CDR3 length equals 14 residues. CDR1 is SGHTA, CDR2 FQGNSA, per germline. J gave up 6 bases and V 5 bases, and 5 bases lay outside the gene matches. The CDR3 protein is CASSAGTSGSEQYF. The CDR3 DNA is TGTGCCAGCAGCGCCGGGACTAGCGGGTCCGAGCAGTACTTC.